Listed here are 17 T cell receptor beta chains from one sample, sequenced in a study of OX40 agonist ivuxolimab in advanced cancers. Data came from immunoSEQ multiplex PCR; TCRdb stores just in-frame clones and leaves some out. In the table there are about 110,000 clones, approximately 90% of which are singletons. The sample consisted of CD4+ or CD8+ T cells sorted from blood, taken in a trial of the OX40 agonist ivuxolimab. The receptors come from an adult with an advanced solid tumor such as melanoma, head and neck, liver or kidney cancer.

The V and J genes are TRBV11-2 and TRBJ2-7; possibly TRBD2 for D (6 bases). Trimming pared 5 bases from V and 6 bases from J, leaving 17 bases between. CDR1 and CDR2 (germline): SGHAT, FQNNGV. The CDR3 has 14 residues. The CDR3 region has the DNA TGTGCCAGCAGCCGGAGTGGGGGGATCACCGAGCAGTACTTC. It translates to CASSRSGGITEQYF.

In its sample, this clone was seen once. This chain joins TRBV30 and TRBJ2-3; TRBD2 is a possible D gene (5 bases). The CDR3 has 13 amino acids. Between the trimmed V and J ends, which lost 1 base and 14 bases, there was a span of 19 bases. The V gene's germline CDR1 is GTSNPN and CDR2 SVGIG (reference sequence). For the CDR3, the DNA is TGTGCCTGGAGTGAAAATAGGAGGCGGCCTCGGTATTTT. Its translation: CAWSENRRRPRYF.

The rearrangement joins TRBV6-6 to TRBJ2-3; tentative D call: TRBD1 (6 bases). CDR1 and CDR2 from the germline V gene are MNHNY and SVGAGI (reference sequence). This CDR3 contains 13 residues. V was trimmed by 6 bases and J by 9 bases, leaving 16 bases between them. The CDR3: CASSQNRVGTQYF. Written as DNA, the CDR3 is TGTGCCAGCAGCCAGAACAGGGTAGGGACGCAGTATTTT.

CDR3: CASSMREPYNEQFF. The CDR3 DNA sequence: TGTGCCAGCAGTATGAGGGAGCCATACAATGAGCAGTTCTTC. The gene calls are TRBV25-1 and TRBJ2-1, with D perhaps matching TRBD2 (5 bases). CDR1 is MGHDK and CDR2 is SYGVNS in the germline V gene. The length of the CDR3 is 14 residues. The germline V and J ends were trimmed by 5 bases and 4 bases, with 12 bases remaining between them. The whole variable domain, filled in from reference TRBV25-1 and TRBJ2-1, reads EADIYQTPRYLVIGTGKKITLECSQTMGHDKMYWYQQDPGMELHLIHYSYGVNSTEKGDLSSESTVSRIRTEHFPLTLESARPSHTSQYLCASSMREPYNEQFFGPGTRLTVL.

This clone was observed a single time. The chain couples TRBV2 to TRBJ2-2, with D perhaps matching TRBD1 or TRBD2 (6 bases each). V was shortened by 1 base and J by 5 bases, with 11 bases between the two germline ends. This CDR3 region has 15 residues. Germline CDR1 and CDR2: SNHLY and FYNNEI. Here the CDR3 DNA reads TGTGCCAGCAGTGAAGGGGGGGCGCGGACCGGGGAGCTGTTTTTT. Protein: CASSEGGARTGELFF.

The chain uses TRBV30 and TRBJ1-5; 8 nucleotides align to TRBD1. This CDR3 is built from 14 residues. V lost 2 bases to trimming and J lost 7 bases; unmatched junction nucleotides: 7. Per the germline V gene, CDR1 is GTSNPN and CDR2 is SVGIG (reference sequence). CDR3 DNA: TGTGCCTGGAGTACGCAGGGGGCGAGGCAGCCCCAGCATTTT. Translated, it gives CAWSTQGARQPQHF.

The chain is built from TRBV18 and TRBJ2-3; D gene uncertain. Looked up from germline, CDR1 is KGHSH and CDR2 is LQKENI. V gave up 1 base and J gave up 0 bases, with 8 bases separating them. This CDR3 is 15 amino acids long. CDR3 coding DNA: TGTGCCAGCTCACCACGAGGACGAAGCACAGATACGCAGTATTTT. Translation gives CASSPRGRSTDTQYF. The whole variable domain, remainder taken from reference TRBV18 and TRBJ2-3, is NAGVMQNPRHLVRRRGQEARLRCSPMKGHSHVYWYRQLPEEGLKFMVYLQKENIIDESGMPKERFSAEFPKEGPSILRIQQVVRGDSAAYFCASSPRGRSTDTQYFGPGTRLTVL.

The CDR3, as DNA: TGCAGTGCTGATCACACAGATACGCAGTATTTT. Translation gives CSADHTDTQYF. The chain employs TRBV20-1 and TRBJ2-3; D is ambiguous. The CDR3 totals 11 residues. Trimming removed 5 bases at V and 2 bases at J, with 5 bases between. Germline lookup yields CDR1 DFQATT and CDR2 SNEGSKA (reference sequence).

The chain is built from TRBV5-3 and TRBJ1-2; TRBD1 agrees at 10 bases. TRBV5-3 is flagged as an ORF with uncertain function. V dropped 4 bases and J dropped 4; count of bases not matched to a gene: 10. This CDR3 spans 16 amino acids. CDR3 DNA: TGTGCCAGAAGCCCGACAGGGGGCCACGGGTTCTATGGCTACACCTTC. Residues: CARSPTGGHGFYGYTF.

In its sample, this clone was seen once. The CDR3 spells CASSQRAEPNTEAFF. The CDR3, as DNA: TGCGCCAGCAGCCAGAGGGCAGAACCGAACACTGAAGCTTTCTTT. The rearrangement uses TRBV5-1 and TRBJ1-1, with no clear D. In germline, CDR1 is SGHRS, CDR2 YFSETQ. CDR3 length: 15 amino acids. The ends were cut back, 4 bases at V and 1 base at J, with 14 bases in the middle.

The genes are TRBV6-5 and TRBJ2-1; D is unresolved. The V end lost 4 bases, the J end lost 7 bases, and 8 bases lay between the germline ends. CDR1 is MNHEY and CDR2 is SVGAGI in the germline V gene. The CDR3 consists of 12 residues. The CDR3 here is CASSSRVNEQFF. The CDR3 DNA sequence: TGTGCCAGCAGTTCAAGGGTGAATGAGCAGTTCTTC.

The chain couples TRBV5-8 to TRBJ2-5; D is tentatively TRBD1 or TRBD2 (6 bases each). The germline V gene has CDR1 SGHTS and CDR2 YDEGEE. The CDR3 covers 14 residues. V gave up 1 base and J gave up 4 bases, with 11 bases separating them. CDR3 region: CASSLTGGGETQYF. In DNA form, the CDR3 reads TGTGCCAGCAGCTTGACAGGAGGGGGAGAGACCCAGTACTTC.

The gene calls are TRBV6-5 and TRBJ1-2; 7 bases are shared with TRBD1. The CDR3 has 13 amino acids. Germline V gene data show CDR1 as MNHEY and CDR2 as SVGAGI. Losses at the gene ends were 5 bases for V and 13 bases for J; bases not matched to a gene: 13. CDR3 nucleotide sequence: TGTGCCAGCAGTCTGCAGAGAACAGGGGTTGGCACCTTC. Encoded protein: CASSLQRTGVGTF.

V usage is TRBV18 and J usage is TRBJ2-7; a weak D match, TRBD1 (6 bases). Germline V gene lookup returns CDR1 KGHSH and CDR2 LQKENI. CDR3 length: 12 amino acids. The ends were cut back, 6 bases at V and 3 bases at J, with 9 bases in the middle. The chain's CDR3 is CASSDSSYEQYF. The CDR3, as DNA: TGTGCCAGCTCGGACAGCAGCTACGAGCAGTACTTC.

The V call is TRBV29-1, the J call TRBJ2-3; D is uncertain. The length of the CDR3 is 12 residues. Trimming shortened V by 6 bases and J by 4 bases, and 11 bases separated the two germline ends. Per the germline V gene, CDR1 is SQVTM and CDR2 is ANQGSEA. The CDR3 nucleotides read TGCAGCGTAGACGGGCTCGCAGATACGCAGTATTTT. It translates to CSVDGLADTQYF.

The gene calls are TRBV6-4 and TRBJ2-1; D gene unclear. The CDR3 spans 11 residues. Germline V gene data show CDR1 as MRHNA and CDR2 as SNTAGT. Trimming removed 4 bases at V and 8 bases at J, with 6 bases between. The CDR3 DNA follows: TGTGCCAGCAGTGGCTTCGATGAGCAGTTCTTC. Amino acid sequence: CASSGFDEQFF.

The V gene is TRBV30, the J gene TRBJ1-1; no clear D. The germline V and J ends were trimmed by 3 bases and 6 bases, with 8 bases remaining between them. CDR3 length: 11 amino acids. Per germline, CDR1 GTSNPN and CDR2 SVGIG (reference sequence). The CDR3 nucleotides are TGTGCCTGGAGCCCTACTGCTGAAGCTTTCTTT. Its protein is CAWSPTAEAFF.